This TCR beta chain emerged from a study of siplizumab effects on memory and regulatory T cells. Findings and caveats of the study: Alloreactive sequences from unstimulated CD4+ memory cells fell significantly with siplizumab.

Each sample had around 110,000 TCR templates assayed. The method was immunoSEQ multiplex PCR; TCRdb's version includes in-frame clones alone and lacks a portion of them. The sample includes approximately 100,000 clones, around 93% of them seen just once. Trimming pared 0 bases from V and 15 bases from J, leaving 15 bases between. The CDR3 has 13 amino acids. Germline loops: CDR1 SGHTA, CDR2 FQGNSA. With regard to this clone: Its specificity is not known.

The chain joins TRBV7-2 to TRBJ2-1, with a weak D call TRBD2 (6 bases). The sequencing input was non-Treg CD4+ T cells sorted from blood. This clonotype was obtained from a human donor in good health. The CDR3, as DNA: TGTGCCAGCAGCTTAGCATTGGACTATCGGCTGTTCTTC. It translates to CASSLALDYRLFF.